Following are 31 T cell receptor beta chains from one sample sequenced in a study of OX40 agonist ivuxolimab in advanced cancers. The assay was immunoSEQ multiplex PCR, and TCRdb's table has in-frame clones only and misses some. The sample includes about 19,000 clones, around four fifths seen only once; the top ten take 12% to 15%. Sequences were derived from CD4+ or CD8+ T cells sorted from blood, sampled in a trial of the OX40 agonist ivuxolimab. The receptors were gathered from an adult with an advanced solid tumor such as melanoma, head and neck, liver or kidney cancer.

The V gene is TRBV7-2, the J gene TRBJ2-3; no reliable D call. The CDR3 has 13 residues. The ends were cut back, 0 bases at V and 6 bases at J, with 7 bases in the middle. Germline V gives CDR1 SGHTA, CDR2 FQGNSA. The CDR3, as DNA: TGTGCCAGCAGCTTAGCGCTGGGGGATACGCAGTATTTT. Translated: CASSLALGDTQYF.

This rearrangement joins TRBV6-6 to TRBJ1-2, with D unresolved. The CDR3 covers 13 residues. The V end was cut by 5 bases, the J end by 5 bases, with 12 bases between. CDR1 and CDR2 from the germline V gene are MNHNY and SVGAGI (reference sequence). In DNA form, the CDR3 reads TGTGCCAGCAGTCAAACACCTCGTTATGGCTACACCTTC. This encodes CASSQTPRYGYTF.

The table lists this clone with a few counts. The chain employs TRBV5-1 and TRBJ1-3; D call uncertain. The germline V and J ends were trimmed by 2 bases and 0 bases, with 9 bases remaining between them. Germline-derived CDR1 and CDR2 are SGHRS and YFSETQ. This CDR3 comprises 15 residues. CDR3 coding DNA: TGCGCCAGCAGCTTCTCTGGAGACTCTGGAAACACCATATATTTT. This gives the protein CASSFSGDSGNTIYF.

J is TRBJ1-2 and V is TRBV19, with D tentatively TRBD1 (5 bases). The CDR3 loop spans 15 amino acids. With 1 base removed from V and 7 bases from J, the gap between germline ends came to 16 bases. Germline assignment: CDR1 LNHDA and CDR2 SQIVND (reference sequence). The CDR3 region has the DNA TGTGCCAGTAGTATAGTCGGAGGTGAGGGGAGTGGCTACACCTTC. It is translated as CASSIVGGEGSGYTF.

In DNA form, the CDR3 reads TGCAGTGCTTTTGACCGGGAGACCCAGTACTTC. Amino acids: CSAFDRETQYF. The chain joins TRBV20-1 to TRBJ2-5, with no clear D. CDR1 and CDR2 (germline): DFQATT, SNEGSKA (reference sequence). The length of the CDR3 is 11 residues. Trimming left V 5 bases short and J 5 bases short, with 9 bases between.

The chain uses TRBV5-6 and TRBJ2-4; a possible D gene is TRBD1 (5 bases). The germline V gene encodes CDR1 SGHDT and CDR2 YYEEEE. Trimming stripped 1 base from V and 3 bases from J, with 14 bases between. There are 16 residues in the CDR3. The CDR3 DNA sequence: TGTGCCAGCAGCTTGTTGGGCCCTAGGGGCAAAAACATTCAGTACTTC. Amino acid sequence: CASSLLGPRGKNIQYF.

The rearrangement uses TRBV7-2 and TRBJ1-3, with 8 bases identical to TRBD1. With 3 bases clipped from V and 3 bases from J, the junction kept 4 bases outside the gene matches. Looked up from germline, CDR1 is SGHTA and CDR2 is FQGNSA. This CDR3 contains 15 residues. DNA of the CDR3: TGTGCCAGCAGCTTCGGCAGGGGGCATGGAAACACCATATATTTT. Translation gives CASSFGRGHGNTIYF.

The CDR3: CASSLSGPVVYGYTF. CDR3 nucleotide sequence: TGTGCCAGCAGTCTGTCGGGACCGGTTGTGTATGGCTACACCTTC. The chain employs TRBV6-1 and TRBJ1-2; perhaps TRBD1 as D (5 bases). With 5 bases removed from V and 5 bases from J, the gap between germline ends came to 18 bases. This CDR3 has 15 amino acids. Germline values: CDR1 MNHNS, CDR2 SASEGT.

V is TRBV7-3 and J is TRBJ2-3; D is ambiguous. The CDR3 contains 13 residues. The germline CDR1 and CDR2 sequences are SGHTA and FQGTGA. Trimming took off 2 bases at V and 3 bases at J, with 6 bases between the two ends. Written as DNA, the CDR3 is TGTGCCAGCAGCTTAGGGCCGACAGATACGCAGTATTTT. It translates to CASSLGPTDTQYF.

The chain combines TRBV5-5 with TRBJ1-3; D is undetermined. Trimming cost V 0 bases and J 2 bases, with 9 bases left between them. The germline CDR1 and CDR2 sequences are SGHKS and YYEKEE (reference sequence). The length of the CDR3 is 15 residues. CDR3 nucleotide sequence: TGTGCCAGCAGCTTGGTCCACCAACCTGGAAACACCATATATTTT. Its translation: CASSLVHQPGNTIYF. The full variable domain, rest sourced from reference TRBV5-5 and TRBJ1-3, is DAGVTQSPTHLIKTRGQQVTLRCSPISGHKSVSWYQQVLGQGPQFIFQYYEKEERGRGNFPDRFSARQFPNYSSELNVNALLLGDSALYLCASSLVHQPGNTIYFGEGSWLTVV.

The chain links TRBV6-1 to TRBJ2-2; no reliable D call. This CDR3 comprises 13 residues. V was trimmed by 9 bases and J by 4 bases, leaving 12 bases between them. Germline V lookup: CDR1 MNHNS, CDR2 SASEGT. The CDR3 is CASTLARTGELFF. The CDR3 nucleotides are TGTGCCAGTACCTTAGCTCGCACCGGGGAGCTGTTTTTT.

The CDR3 DNA sequence: TGTGCCAGCAGTTTAGGGATTCTGATAGCGGGAGGTCCGCAAGAGACCCAGTACTTC. This gives the protein CASSLGILIAGGPQETQYF. The chain uses TRBV27 and TRBJ2-5, with 10 bases lining up with TRBD2. Per the germline V gene, CDR1 is MNHEY and CDR2 is SMNVEV (reference sequence). With V trimmed by 2 bases and J by 2 bases, 14 bases remained unmatched. The CDR3 sequence is 19 residues long.

This clone was detected once. J is TRBJ2-3 and V is TRBV7-2; no definite D call. The CDR3 has 14 residues. With 3 bases removed from V and 0 bases from J, the gap between germline ends came to 7 bases. Germline lookup yields CDR1 SGHTA and CDR2 FQGNSA. The CDR3 DNA is TGTGCCAGCAGCTTCGGCGGAAGCACAGATACGCAGTATTTT. It encodes CASSFGGSTDTQYF.

The rearrangement uses TRBV6-5 and TRBJ1-2, with a possible D match to TRBD1 (5 bases). This CDR3 contains 14 residues. V was shortened by 5 bases and J by 4 bases, with 14 bases between the two germline ends. Germline V gene sequence: CDR1 MNHEY, CDR2 SVGAGI. The CDR3 region has the DNA TGTGCCAGCAGTGACCGCGACAGCCCCTATGGCTACACCTTC. Translation gives CASSDRDSPYGYTF.

The rearrangement joins TRBV5-1 to TRBJ1-6, with 7 bases aligning to TRBD1. Germline CDR1 reads SGHRS; CDR2 reads YFSETQ. CDR3 length: 14 residues. With V trimmed by 4 bases and J by 10 bases, 8 bases remained unmatched. CDR3 amino acids: CASSPGQVQSPLHF. The DNA of the CDR3 is TGCGCCAGCAGCCCCGGACAGGTCCAGTCACCCCTCCACTTT.

The chain carries TRBV5-1 and TRBJ2-5; the D gene could be TRBD1 or TRBD2 (6 bases each). This CDR3 comprises 15 residues. The germline CDR1 and CDR2 sequences are SGHRS and YFSETQ. V dropped 5 bases and J dropped 5 bases, with 19 bases sitting between them. Here the CDR3 reads CASRIGGGFGETQYF. For the CDR3, the DNA is TGCGCCAGCAGGATTGGAGGGGGGTTCGGGGAGACCCAGTACTTC.

This clone is judged medium-sized. V gene TRBV9 combines with J gene TRBJ1-5; TRBD1 matches 7 bases. CDR1 is SGDLS and CDR2 is YYNGEE in the germline V gene. The CDR3 runs to 17 residues. V dropped 4 bases and J dropped 0; count of bases not matched to a gene: 10. The CDR3 DNA is TGTGCCAGCAGCCCTAGCAGCGGGACAGATAGCAATCAGCCCCAGCATTTT. It yields the protein CASSPSSGTDSNQPQHF.

The gene calls are TRBV10-1 and TRBJ2-3; D not certain. Germline V gene data show CDR1 as WNHNN and CDR2 as SYGVQD (reference sequence). The V end lost 3 bases, the J end lost 2 bases, and 12 bases lay between the germline ends. This CDR3 has 15 residues. CDR3 bases: TGCGCCAGCAGTGATTCCGGTAGCAACACAGATACGCAGTATTTT. It yields the protein CASSDSGSNTDTQYF.

This clone has more than one count but fewer than ten. The genes are TRBV19 and TRBJ2-3, with 11 bases identical to TRBD1. The CDR3 has 16 amino acids. J gave up 4 bases and V 2 bases, and 5 bases lay outside the gene matches. Germline V CDR1 and CDR2: LNHDA, SQIVND (reference sequence). CDR3 amino acids: CASSIPPGQGADTQYF. The CDR3 nucleotides are TGTGCCAGTAGTATACCCCCGGGACAGGGGGCAGATACGCAGTATTTT.

This clone was counted only a few times. The chain joins TRBV5-5 to TRBJ1-1; D perhaps matches TRBD1 (6 bases). The CDR3 runs 13 residues. In germline, CDR1 is SGHKS, CDR2 YYEKEE (reference sequence). V was trimmed by 4 bases and J by 3 bases, leaving 10 bases between them. The CDR3 loop reads CASSIQGDTEAFF. CDR3 DNA: TGTGCCAGCAGCATACAGGGAGACACTGAAGCTTTCTTT. The full variable domain, with the rest looked up from reference TRBV5-5 and TRBJ1-1, is DAGVTQSPTHLIKTRGQQVTLRCSPISGHKSVSWYQQVLGQGPQFIFQYYEKEERGRGNFPDRFSARQFPNYSSELNVNALLLGDSALYLCASSIQGDTEAFFGQGTRLTVV.

Only one count was recorded for this clone. V usage is TRBV28 and J usage is TRBJ2-2; TRBD1 is a possible D gene (6 bases). Per the germline V gene, CDR1 is MDHEN and CDR2 is SYDVKM. The CDR3 spans 14 residues. Trimming took 10 bases from V and 4 from J, leaving 16 bases between them. The DNA for the CDR3 is TGTGCCACCGGGACAACCCACTCCACCGGGGAGCTGTTTTTT. Its translation is CATGTTHSTGELFF.

As for this clone: Other DNA variants within this sample encode the same CDR3. This rearrangement joins TRBV5-4 to TRBJ2-3, with no clear D. Germline V gives CDR1 SGHNT, CDR2 YYREEE (reference sequence). The length of the CDR3 is 14 residues. V dropped 1 base and J dropped 1 base, with 7 bases sitting between them. The CDR3 DNA is TGTGCCAGCAGCTTGTCGTCCGGCACAGATACGCAGTATTTT. Amino acid sequence: CASSLSSGTDTQYF.

J is TRBJ2-3 and V is TRBV19; D gene unclear. V gave up 2 bases and J gave up 2 bases, with 8 bases separating them. Germline V gene sequence: CDR1 LNHDA, CDR2 SQIVND (reference sequence). This CDR3 region has 14 residues. This CDR3 reads CASSIRAATDTQYF. The CDR3 DNA reads as TGTGCCAGTAGTATAAGGGCAGCCACAGATACGCAGTATTTT.

As DNA, the CDR3 is TGTGCCAGCAGCTTAAAGGAGAGGGGACACCTTATTAACTATGGCTACACCTTC. Translating it yields CASSLKERGHLINYGYTF. The chain carries TRBV11-2 and TRBJ1-2; D may be TRBD1 (6 bases). V dropped 2 bases and J dropped 1 base, with 20 bases sitting between them. Germline V gives CDR1 SGHAT, CDR2 FQNNGV. The CDR3 contains 18 residues.

The table lists this clone with a few counts. Here the CDR3 reads CASSFNFGGARRGLSQETQYF. The CDR3 DNA follows: TGCGCCAGCAGCTTTAATTTCGGGGGGGCCCGTAGGGGGTTATCTCAAGAGACCCAGTACTTC. The chain has TRBV5-1 and TRBJ2-5; 8 positions agree with TRBD2. This CDR3 contains 21 residues. V gave up 2 bases and J gave up 2 bases; unmatched junction bases: 23. CDR1 and CDR2 (germline): SGHRS, YFSETQ. Based on the CDR3 plus reference TRBV5-1 and TRBJ2-5, the full variable domain is KAGVTQTPRYLIKTRGQQVTLSCSPISGHRSVSWYQQTPGQGLQFLFEYFSETQRNKGNFPGRFSGRQFSNSRSEMNVSTLELGDSALYLCASSFNFGGARRGLSQETQYFGPGTRLLVL.

The chain recombines TRBV5-1 with TRBJ2-7; 9 bases agree with TRBD2. The CDR3 has 15 residues. V lost 4 bases and J lost 3; bases outside the gene matches: 8. Germline assignment: CDR1 SGHRS and CDR2 YFSETQ. The chain's CDR3 is CASSRTSGQNYEQYF. CDR3 DNA sequence: TGCGCCAGCAGCCGCACTAGCGGGCAGAACTACGAGCAGTACTTC.

V and J are TRBV11-3 and TRBJ2-5; D unclear. The J call may not be correct, given that the DNA end is closer to TRBJ2-7. The CDR3 has 13 amino acids. The V gene's germline CDR1 is SGHNT and CDR2 YENEEA. As DNA, the CDR3 is TGTGCCAGCAGCCCCTCGGATGGTTACGAGCAGTACTTC. It specifies CASSPSDGYEQYF.

The chain has TRBV27 and TRBJ2-5, with a tentative D call TRBD2 (5 bases). Near its end, the DNA agrees better with TRBJ2-7, so the J call may be wrong. This CDR3 contains 14 residues. Germline lookup yields CDR1 MNHEY and CDR2 SMNVEV (reference sequence). In nucleotides, the CDR3 is TGTGCCAGCAGTTGGAGCGGTCTCTCCTACGAGCAGTACTTC. This gives the protein CASSWSGLSYEQYF.

The chain has TRBV18 and TRBJ2-1, with 12 bases that match TRBD1. CDR1 and CDR2 from the germline V gene are KGHSH and LQKENI. J lost 7 bases, V lost 3 bases, and 7 bases had no gene match. The CDR3 consists of 16 residues. Here the CDR3 DNA reads TGTGCCAGCTCACCGGCTGGGACAGGGGGCCCGAATGAGCAGTTCTTC. It yields the protein CASSPAGTGGPNEQFF.

This chain uses TRBV6-5 with TRBJ1-2, with D uncertain. Trimming cost V 6 bases and J 4 bases, with 15 bases left between them. Germline V lookup: CDR1 MNHEY, CDR2 SVGAGI. This CDR3 has 14 residues. The DNA for the CDR3 is TGTGCCAGCAGGCAACACTATACAGCCTATGGCTACACCTTC. Translating gives CASRQHYTAYGYTF.

The chain uses TRBV5-8 and TRBJ2-5; 9 nucleotides match TRBD1. The J call may be incorrect, as the DNA end agrees better with TRBJ2-7. Looked up from germline, CDR1 is SGHTS and CDR2 is YDEGEE. CDR3 length: 13 residues. For the CDR3, the DNA is TGTGCCAGCAGCCTGACAGGGGGTGACGAGCAGTACTTC. Residues: CASSLTGGDEQYF.